The T cell receptor (beta chain) described here comes from a study of T cell changes during pregnancy in multiple sclerosis. The CDR3 runs 14 residues. CDR1 and CDR2 (germline): SGHRS, YFSETQ. Trimming left V 0 bases short and J 6 bases short, with 13 bases between. Clones were read by immunoSEQ multiplex PCR, and TCRdb kept only the in-frame ones, dropping some. Here the sample spans 55,000 to 70,000 clones, about 88% being singletons. The chain recombines TRBV5-1 with TRBJ2-7; possibly TRBD1 for D (6 bases). The TCR comes from a female donor with multiple sclerosis, enrolled in a pregnancy study. Here the sequenced sample was CD4+ T cells from peripheral blood mononuclear cells, taken in the third trimester of pregnancy. CDR3 DNA: TGCGCCAGCAGCTTGGCCGGCAGGGGTAGCGAGCAGTACTTC. The encoded protein is CASSLAGRGSEQYF.